These T cell receptor beta chains were read from a single sample in a study of blood T cell repertoires in COVID-19. The assay was immunoSEQ multiplex PCR, and TCRdb's table has in-frame clones only and misses some. The data hold roughly 200,000 clones, with around 82% observed a single time. The specimen was peripheral blood. Receptors originate from a man aged 35 to 55 with active or convalescent COVID-19. Each CDR3 is given with its conserved first and last residue. The D gene is left open where the match is weak. Not all rows give a size; the values are once, few, many and, for expanded clones, a class.

V gene	clone size	J gene	D gene	CDR3 protein	CDR3 DNA
TRBV7-9	NA	TRBJ2-5	TRBD2	CASSNGLASRETQYF	TGTGCCAGCAGCAATGGACTAGCAAGTAGAGAGACCCAGTACTTC
TRBV19	NA	TRBJ2-7	TRBD1	CASRQGSFYEQYF	TGTGCCAGTAGACAGGGGTCTTTTTACGAGCAGTACTTC
TRBV6-5	NA	TRBJ1-1	NA	CASSRGRNTEAFF	TGTGCCAGCAGCCGAGGGAGGAACACTGAAGCTTTCTTT
TRBV11-2	NA	TRBJ2-5	TRBD2	CASSFRLLADQETQYF	TGTGCCAGCAGCTTCCGTCTGCTAGCGGATCAAGAGACCCAGTACTTC
TRBV7-3	NA	TRBJ1-3	TRBD1	CASSSGQGGNTIYF	TGTGCCAGCAGCTCCGGACAGGGGGGAAACACCATATATTTT
TRBV16	NA	TRBJ1-1	TRBD1	CASSFEQGAKTEAFF	TGTGCCAGCAGCTTTGAACAGGGGGCAAAGACTGAAGCTTTCTTT
TRBV18	NA	TRBJ2-1	TRBD1	CASSPSLQGADSEQFF	TGTGCCAGCTCACCCTCCTTACAGGGGGCGGATAGTGAGCAGTTCTTC
TRBV5-1	NA	TRBJ1-1	NA	CASSGLQGLSTEAFF	TGCGCCAGCAGCGGCTTACAGGGTTTGAGCACTGAAGCTTTCTTT
TRBV5-1	NA	TRBJ2-7	NA	CASSLGQAKREQYF	TGCGCCAGCAGCTTGGGGCAGGCCAAACGCGAGCAGTACTTC
TRBV7-2	NA	TRBJ2-3	NA	CASSFLGPTDTQYF	TGTGCCAGCAGTTTTTTGGGGCCCACAGATACGCAGTATTTT
TRBV30	NA	TRBJ1-1	NA	CAWRSGWTEAFF	TGTGCCTGGAGGAGCGGTTGGACTGAAGCTTTCTTT
TRBV4-1	NA	TRBJ1-3	NA	CASSQEFSKGNTIYF	TGCGCCAGCAGCCAAGAATTCTCGAAGGGGAACACCATATATTTT
TRBV25-1	NA	TRBJ2-3	TRBD2	CASSDVAGGRRGGDTQYF	TGTGCCAGCAGTGACGTAGCGGGAGGCAGGAGGGGAGGAGATACGCAGTATTTT
TRBV19	NA	TRBJ2-3	NA	CASSIGTPNTDTQYF	TGTGCCAGTAGTATAGGGACACCAAACACAGATACGCAGTATTTT
TRBV30	NA	TRBJ1-4	NA	CAFSGTHNEKLFF	TGTGCCTTTTCCGGGACACATAATGAAAAACTGTTTTTT
TRBV24-1	once	TRBJ2-1	NA	CATSDTREWKNEQFF	TGTGCCACCAGTGATACGAGGGAGTGGAAAAATGAGCAGTTCTTC
TRBV2	NA	TRBJ1-5	TRBD1	CASQGAGQPQHF	TGTGCCAGCCAGGGGGCAGGGCAGCCCCAGCATTTT
TRBV24-1	NA	TRBJ1-2	TRBD1	CATSDRTGHGYTF	TGTGCCACCAGTGATCGGACAGGCCATGGCTACACCTTC
TRBV4-1	few	TRBJ2-7	NA	CASSPKAGYEQYF	TGCGCCAGCAGCCCCAAAGCAGGGTACGAGCAGTACTTC
TRBV29-1	once	TRBJ1-1	NA	CSVASKNTEAFF	TGCAGCGTTGCATCTAAGAACACTGAAGCTTTCTTT
TRBV30	NA	TRBJ2-3	TRBD2	CAWRLAGGTSTDTQYF	TGTGCCTGGAGGCTAGCGGGGGGGACTAGCACAGATACGCAGTATTTT
TRBV24-1	NA	TRBJ2-2	NA	CATRPGVANTGELFF	TGTGCCACCAGACCGGGGGTAGCGAACACCGGGGAGCTGTTTTTT
TRBV27	NA	TRBJ2-1	TRBD2	CASSLLTSGRGSYNEQFF	TGTGCCAGCAGTTTACTGACTAGCGGGAGAGGATCCTACAATGAGCAGTTCTTC
TRBV6-5	NA	TRBJ2-5	TRBD1	CASSYGQGETQYF	TGTGCCAGCAGTTACGGACAGGGGGAGACCCAGTACTTC
TRBV20-1	NA	TRBJ1-5	NA	CSASVGGTDQPQHF	TGCAGTGCTAGTGTAGGGGGTACAGATCAGCCCCAGCATTTT
TRBV14	NA	TRBJ1-2	NA	CASSQLLSGNYGYTF	TGTGCCAGCAGCCAGCTACTTTCAGGGAACTATGGCTACACCTTC
TRBV6-5	NA	TRBJ1-1	NA	CASSGSGTEAFF	TGTGCCAGCTCTGGTTCCGGCACTGAAGCTTTCTTT
TRBV30	NA	TRBJ1-1	TRBD1	CAWARQGSLNTEAFF	TGTGCCTGGGCCCGACAGGGGTCATTGAACACTGAAGCTTTCTTT
TRBV4-2	NA	TRBJ1-6	TRBD1	CASSQDRVDNSPLHF	TGTGCCAGCAGCCAGGACAGGGTAGATAATTCACCCCTCCACTTT
TRBV24-1	NA	TRBJ1-1	NA	CATSGQGTEAFF	TGTGCCACCAGTGGTCAGGGGACTGAAGCTTTCTTT
TRBV19	NA	TRBJ1-5	NA	CASSAENGRGNQPQHF	TGTGCCAGTAGTGCCGAGAATGGGCGGGGGAATCAGCCCCAGCATTTT
TRBV29-1	NA	TRBJ1-1	TRBD1	CSAIQGDQKQRVTEAFF	TGCAGCGCTATCCAGGGGGATCAAAAACAAAGGGTCACTGAAGCTTTCTTT
TRBV29-1	NA	TRBJ1-1	NA	CSVGDWNTEAFF	TGCAGCGTTGGGGACTGGAACACTGAAGCTTTCTTT
TRBV30	NA	TRBJ2-3	NA	CAWSRRDTQYF	TGTGCCTGGAGTCGGCGGGATACGCAGTATTTT
TRBV5-1	NA	TRBJ2-1	TRBD1	CATRLRQGASEQFF	TGCGCCACCAGATTAAGACAGGGTGCGTCTGAGCAGTTCTTC
TRBV10-2	once	TRBJ1-2	TRBD1	CASGGQGYGYTF	TGCGCCAGCGGGGGACAGGGCTATGGCTACACCTTC
TRBV28	NA	TRBJ2-7	TRBD1	CASRSPGQGAVSEQYF	TGTGCCAGCAGATCTCCCGGACAGGGGGCTGTTAGCGAGCAGTACTTC
TRBV15	once	TRBJ1-2	NA	CATSRDAARGNYGYTF	TGTGCCACCAGCAGAGATGCGGCGCGGGGTAACTATGGCTACACCTTC
TRBV19	NA	TRBJ1-5	NA	CASSIDRRQPQHF	TGTGCCAGTAGTATAGATCGCAGGCAGCCCCAGCATTTT
TRBV7-2	NA	TRBJ1-4	TRBD1	CASSPKTGNNEKLFF	TGTGCCAGCAGCCCTAAGACAGGGAATAATGAAAAACTGTTTTTT
TRBV6-1	NA	TRBJ2-5	NA	CASSERRRETQYF	TGTGCCAGCAGTGAAAGACGGAGAGAGACCCAGTACTTC
TRBV19	NA	TRBJ2-1	TRBD2	CASTIGGALSEEQFF	TGTGCCAGTACTATCGGGGGGGCGCTTTCGGAGGAGCAGTTCTTC
TRBV7-9	NA	TRBJ1-2	NA	CASSPDPELSDGYTF	TGTGCCAGCAGCCCCGACCCCGAGTTGAGCGATGGCTACACCTTC
TRBV29-1	NA	TRBJ1-6	TRBD1	CSVQTGGTSPLHF	TGCAGCGTGCAGACAGGGGGAACTTCACCCCTCCACTTT
TRBV19	NA	TRBJ1-2	NA	CASSIDRNYGYTF	TGTGCCAGTAGTATAGATCGTAACTATGGCTACACCTTC
TRBV19	once	TRBJ1-4	TRBD1	CASSYTGGRNEKLFF	TGTGCCAGTAGCTACACAGGGGGCAGGAATGAAAAACTGTTTTTT
TRBV10-3	once	TRBJ2-3	NA	CAISPSGDTQYF	TGTGCCATCAGCCCCTCGGGAGATACGCAGTATTTT
TRBV19	NA	TRBJ2-7	TRBD1	CASRPSTGGGSYEQYF	TGTGCCAGTAGGCCCTCCACAGGGGGTGGCTCCTACGAGCAGTACTTC
TRBV29-1	NA	TRBJ1-5	NA	CSVVLGHELNQPQHF	TGCAGCGTTGTGTTGGGACACGAACTCAATCAGCCCCAGCATTTT
TRBV5-4	NA	TRBJ1-1	NA	CASTRGGENTEAFF	TGTGCCAGCACCCGGGGGGGGGAGAACACTGAAGCTTTCTTT
TRBV7-9	few	TRBJ2-4	TRBD1	CASSPGTGKGIAKNIQYF	TGTGCCAGCAGCCCCGGGACAGGGAAGGGGATAGCCAAAAACATTCAGTACTTC
TRBV6-5	NA	TRBJ2-1	TRBD2	CASSYGTRQDNEQFF	TGTGCCAGCAGTTACGGGACTAGACAAGACAATGAGCAGTTCTTC
TRBV6-6	NA	TRBJ1-1	NA	CASRSPRNTEAFF	TGTGCCAGCAGGAGCCCGAGGAACACTGAAGCTTTCTTT
TRBV29-1	NA	TRBJ2-7	NA	CSVIWPGSYEQYF	TGCAGCGTGATATGGCCAGGGTCCTACGAGCAGTACTTC
TRBV27	NA	TRBJ1-6	NA	CASSFLGGQSNSPLHF	TGTGCCAGCAGTTTCCTCGGTGGGCAGTCCAATTCACCCCTCCACTTT
TRBV20-1	NA	TRBJ2-3	TRBD2	CSATESGLAADTQYF	TGCAGTGCTACTGAATCGGGACTAGCCGCAGATACGCAGTATTTT
TRBV2	NA	TRBJ2-5	TRBD1	CASRGYRGPSQETQYF	TGTGCCAGCAGAGGTTACAGGGGGCCTTCCCAAGAGACCCAGTACTTC
TRBV2	NA	TRBJ1-3	NA	CASMREAGNTIYF	TGTGCCAGCATGAGGGAGGCAGGAAACACCATATATTTT
TRBV6-5	NA	TRBJ1-6	NA	CASGSSGNSPLHF	TGTGCCAGCGGATCCTCGGGGAATTCACCCCTCCACTTT
TRBV6-5	NA	TRBJ2-3	TRBD2	CASRETSGGRDTQYF	TGTGCCAGCAGGGAGACTAGCGGGGGGAGGGATACGCAGTATTTT